This record looks at one T cell receptor (beta chain) sequence and its context. Per the germline V gene, CDR1 is SGHRS and CDR2 is YFSETQ. The CDR3 sequence is 14 residues long. The germline V and J ends were trimmed by 4 bases and 8 bases, with 15 bases remaining between them. The record originates from a study of blood T cells in healthy people across ages. Through a sample-barcoded 5' primer and a J-beta primer mix, a second PCR was run for 7 to 11 cycles. MiXCR, run by TCRdb on the 5' RACE reads, gives a single entry per CDR3 protein. Of around 800,000 distinct CDR3 sequences listed, about 48% were seen once; the top ten hold about 42%.

Specimen: blood. The rearrangement links TRBV5-1 to TRBJ1-4; TRBD1 might be the D (5 bases). This clonotype was obtained from a man older than 75 in good health. Here the CDR3 DNA reads TGCGCCAGCAGCGAGGGGACTATAAGGGAAAAACTGTTTTTT. Translation: CASSEGTIREKLFF.